One sample yielded the 11 T cell receptor beta chains listed below, sequenced in a study of tumor-infiltrating lymphocytes in primary liver carcinoma. A primer matching the constant region was used to make TCR beta cDNA from around 460 ng of total RNA. Researchers made the TCR beta libraries by running three nested multiplex PCR rounds with slightly modified ARM-PCR. TRBV1-TRBV30 forward and Cbeta reverse primers drove the first two roughly 10-cycle rounds. TCRdb used MiXCR to reprocess the multiplex PCR reads, holding one entry per CDR3 protein. Here the sample spans roughly 86,000 distinct CDR3 sequences, less than 70% being singletons. The roughly 18-32 mg bulk tissue piece was not sorted before simultaneous RNA and DNA extraction. Source material: tumor-adjacent normal liver tissue. These receptors were taken from a man aged 35 to 55 with primary liver carcinoma and hepatitis B virus infection.

The V call is TRBV28, the J call TRBJ2-7; maybe TRBD1 (6 bases). V lost 9 bases, J lost 1 base, and 16 bases lay in between. CDR3 length: 14 residues. Germline loops: CDR1 MDHEN, CDR2 SYDVKM. CDR3 amino acids: CASSQTGLSYEQYF. CDR3 coding DNA: TGTGCCAGTAGCCAGACAGGTTTGTCCTACGAGCAGTACTTC.

This clonotype was seen many times. The rearrangement uses TRBV7-9 and TRBJ2-7; tentatively, D is TRBD1 or TRBD2 (5 bases each). The CDR3 is 13 amino acids. Trimming removed 11 bases at V and 4 bases at J, with 18 bases between. The germline gives CDR1 SEHNR, CDR2 FQNEAQ (reference sequence). CDR3 residues: CAGTLGEQYEQYF. The CDR3 DNA reads as TGTGCCGGAACTTTGGGGGAGCAGTACGAGCAGTACTTC.

This clonotype was counted a few times. This chain joins TRBV7-8 and TRBJ1-5; no clear D gene. The J call is in doubt because the DNA end fits TRBJ2-3 better. This CDR3 is 19 amino acids long. The V gene's germline CDR1 is SGHVS and CDR2 FQNEAQ. The CDR3 coding sequence is TGTGCCAGCAGCTTAGGGTTCGCAGGAACACTCGATAGCAATCAGCCCCAGTATTTT. It translates to CASSLGFAGTLDSNQPQYF.

On this clonotype itself: The CDR3 does not end in the conserved phenylalanine or tryptophan, so this is likely a read error. This CDR3 is CARSPLGGQGAGGYTL. CDR3 sequence (DNA): TGTGCCCGCAGCCCATTAGGGGGACAGGGGGCAGGTGGCTACACCTTA. The chain uses TRBV11-2 and TRBJ1-2; 12 bases match TRBD1. The V gene's germline CDR1 is SGHAT and CDR2 FQNNGV. This CDR3 has 16 residues.

With respect to this clonotype: A read error may explain this, as a much larger clone is one base away. The V call is TRBV11-3, the J call TRBJ2-7, with 7 nucleotides matching TRBD1. Germline assignment: CDR1 SGHNT and CDR2 YENEEA. The length of the CDR3 is 13 residues. The DNA for the CDR3 is TGTGCCAGCAGCGTGGGACAGTCCTACGAGCTGTACTTC. Translating it yields CASSVGQSYELYF.

The chain joins TRBV25-1 to TRBJ2-5; maybe TRBD1 (6 bases). CDR1 and CDR2 from the germline V gene are MGHDK and SYGVNS. The CDR3 loop spans 14 amino acids. Deletions cut 7 bases from V and 5 bases from J, with 17 bases between. CDR3 sequence: CASNPTGLRETQYF. The CDR3 DNA follows: TGTGCCAGCAATCCTACAGGGCTGAGGGAGACCCAGTACTTC.

Notes on this clonotype: At one boundary the junction diverges from the germline segment, which might be a read error. This sequence joins TRBV6-1 and TRBJ2-3; D is perhaps TRBD2 (6 bases). CDR3 length equals 13 residues. Germline loops: CDR1 MNHNS, CDR2 SASEGT. CDR3 DNA sequence: TGTGCCTGCAGGAGGGCCGGATCAGATACGCAGTATTTT. Amino acids: CACRRAGSDTQYF.

For this clonotype: The conserved phenylalanine or tryptophan normally closing the CDR3 is absent here, so this likely arose from a read error. No DNA is shown, since the ends of the CDR3 on it are uncertain; the CDR3 is the one TCRdb lists. The rearrangement joins TRBV11-1 to TRBJ2-1; the D segment call TRBD2 is taken from the table without a DNA check. The CDR3 region is 17 residues in length, termini included. The germline V gene has CDR1 SGHAT and CDR2 FQDESV (reference sequence). This CDR3 is CASSLGLAGEVDNEQSL.

A word on this clonotype: One junction end disagrees with the germline gene, perhaps due to a read error. The CDR3 DNA is TGCGCCAGTGGTTCGAACACCGGGGAGCTGCTTTTT. The encoded protein is CASGSNTGELLF. The chain has TRBV4-2 and TRBJ2-2; D is perhaps TRBD2 (5 bases). CDR1 and CDR2 from the germline V gene are LGHNA and YNFKEQ. The CDR3 is 12 residues long.

On this clonotype: This may come from a read error, since a much larger clone is one base off. CDR3 bases: TGTGCCAGCAGTTCGCGGGCCGGGACTAGCCGGTCGGAGGCCCAGTACTTC. It translates to CASSSRAGTSRSEAQYF. The chain couples TRBV12-3 or TRBV12-4 to TRBJ2-5; 9 nucleotides agree with TRBD2. V dropped 4 bases and J dropped 9; count of bases not matched to a gene: 18. There are 17 residues in the CDR3.

This clonotype was detected ten times or more. The chain's CDR3 is CASSQGGGSNTEAFF. The CDR3 DNA reads as TGTGCCAGCAGCCAAGGGGGGGGGTCGAACACTGAAGCTTTCTTT. The rearrangement uses TRBV4-2 and TRBJ1-1, with D tentatively TRBD1 (5 bases). CDR1 LGHNA and CDR2 YNFKEQ come from the germline V gene. This CDR3 spans 15 amino acids. V was cut by 1 base and J by 1 base, with 10 bases left in between.